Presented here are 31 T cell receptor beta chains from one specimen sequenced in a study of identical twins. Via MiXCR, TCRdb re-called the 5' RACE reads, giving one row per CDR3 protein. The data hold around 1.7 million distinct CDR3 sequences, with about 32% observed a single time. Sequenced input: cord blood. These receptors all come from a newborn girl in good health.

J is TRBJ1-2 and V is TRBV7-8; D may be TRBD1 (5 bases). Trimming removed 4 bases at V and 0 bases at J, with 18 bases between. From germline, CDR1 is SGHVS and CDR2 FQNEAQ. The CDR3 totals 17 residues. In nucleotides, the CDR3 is TGTGCCAGCAGCTCCGGGTCCGACAGTGGGGCTAACTATGGCTACACCTTC. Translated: CASSSGSDSGANYGYTF.

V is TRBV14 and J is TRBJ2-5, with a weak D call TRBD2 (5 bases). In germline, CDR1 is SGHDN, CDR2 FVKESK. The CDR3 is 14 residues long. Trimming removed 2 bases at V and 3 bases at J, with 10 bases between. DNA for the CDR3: TGTGCCAGCAGCCAACGCGGGTGGGAAGAGACCCAGTACTTC. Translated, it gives CASSQRGWEETQYF.

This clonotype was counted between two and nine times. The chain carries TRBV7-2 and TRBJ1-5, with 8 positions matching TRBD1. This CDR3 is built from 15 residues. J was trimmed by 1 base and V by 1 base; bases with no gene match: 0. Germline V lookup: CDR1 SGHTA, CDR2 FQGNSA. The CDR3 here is CASSLGDRSNQPQHF. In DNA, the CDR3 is TGTGCCAGCAGCTTAGGGGACAGGAGCAATCAGCCCCAGCATTTT.

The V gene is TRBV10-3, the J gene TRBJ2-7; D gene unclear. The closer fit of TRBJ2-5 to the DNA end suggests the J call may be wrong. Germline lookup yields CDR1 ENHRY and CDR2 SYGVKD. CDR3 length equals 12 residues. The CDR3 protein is CAIGVGGETQYF. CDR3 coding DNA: TGTGCCATCGGTGTGGGCGGAGAGACCCAGTACTTC.

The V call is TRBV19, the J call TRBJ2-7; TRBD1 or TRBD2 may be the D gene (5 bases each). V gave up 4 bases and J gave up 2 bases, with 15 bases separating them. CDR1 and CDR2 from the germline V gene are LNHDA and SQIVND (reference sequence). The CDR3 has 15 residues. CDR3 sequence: CASSTQGKGAYEQYF. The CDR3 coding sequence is TGTGCCAGTAGTACCCAGGGAAAGGGAGCCTACGAGCAGTACTTC.

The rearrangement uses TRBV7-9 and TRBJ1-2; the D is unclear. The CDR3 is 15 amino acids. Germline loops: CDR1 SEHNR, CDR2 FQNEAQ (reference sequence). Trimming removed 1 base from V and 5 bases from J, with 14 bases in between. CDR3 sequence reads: CASSLGGRRNYGYTF. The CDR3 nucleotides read TGTGCCAGCAGCTTAGGTGGCAGGCGGAATTATGGCTACACCTTC.

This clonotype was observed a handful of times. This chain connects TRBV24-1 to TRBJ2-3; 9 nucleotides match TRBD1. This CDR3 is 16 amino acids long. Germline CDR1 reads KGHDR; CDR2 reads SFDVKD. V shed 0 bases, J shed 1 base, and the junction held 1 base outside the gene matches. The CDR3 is CATSDLRTGGTDTQYF. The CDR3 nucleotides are TGTGCCACCAGTGATTTGAGGACAGGGGGCACAGATACGCAGTATTTT.

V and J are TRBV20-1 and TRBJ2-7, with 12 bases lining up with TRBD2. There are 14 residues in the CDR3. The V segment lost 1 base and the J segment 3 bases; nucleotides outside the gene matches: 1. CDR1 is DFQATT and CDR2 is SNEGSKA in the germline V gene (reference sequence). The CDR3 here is CSARATSGGYEQYF. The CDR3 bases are TGCAGTGCTAGAGCGACTAGCGGGGGCTACGAGCAGTACTTC.

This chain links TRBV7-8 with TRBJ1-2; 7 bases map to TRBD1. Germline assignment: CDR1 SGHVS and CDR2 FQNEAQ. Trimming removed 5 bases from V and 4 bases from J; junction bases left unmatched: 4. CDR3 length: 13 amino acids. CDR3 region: CASSTDRSYGYTF. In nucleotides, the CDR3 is TGTGCCAGCAGCACGGACAGGTCCTATGGCTACACCTTC.

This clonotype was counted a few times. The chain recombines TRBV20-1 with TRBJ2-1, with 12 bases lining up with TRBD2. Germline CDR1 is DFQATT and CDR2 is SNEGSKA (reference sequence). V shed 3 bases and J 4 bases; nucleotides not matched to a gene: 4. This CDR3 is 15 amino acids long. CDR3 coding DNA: TGCAGTGCTAGCCAGACTAGCGGGGGTTACAATGAGCAGTTCTTC. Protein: CSASQTSGGYNEQFF.

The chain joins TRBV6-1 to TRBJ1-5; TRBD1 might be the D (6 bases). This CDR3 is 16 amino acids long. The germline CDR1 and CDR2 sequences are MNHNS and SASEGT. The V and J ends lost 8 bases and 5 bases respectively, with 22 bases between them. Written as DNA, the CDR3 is TGTGCCAGCGCCCCTAAGAGGGGGGGCGCGGATCAGCCCCAGCATTTT. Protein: CASAPKRGGADQPQHF.

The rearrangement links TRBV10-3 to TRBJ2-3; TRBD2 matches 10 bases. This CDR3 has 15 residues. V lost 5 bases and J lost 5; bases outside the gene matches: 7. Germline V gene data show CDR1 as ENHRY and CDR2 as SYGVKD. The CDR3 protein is CAISPGSGRGDTQYF. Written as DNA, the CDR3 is TGTGCCATCAGTCCTGGCAGCGGGAGGGGAGATACGCAGTATTTT.

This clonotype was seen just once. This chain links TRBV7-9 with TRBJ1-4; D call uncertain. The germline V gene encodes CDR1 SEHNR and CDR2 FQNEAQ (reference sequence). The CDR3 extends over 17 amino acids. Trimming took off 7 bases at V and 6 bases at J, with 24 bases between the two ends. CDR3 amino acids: CASTESGSAKAHEKLFF. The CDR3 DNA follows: TGTGCCAGCACCGAATCTGGGTCGGCTAAGGCGCATGAAAAACTGTTTTTT.

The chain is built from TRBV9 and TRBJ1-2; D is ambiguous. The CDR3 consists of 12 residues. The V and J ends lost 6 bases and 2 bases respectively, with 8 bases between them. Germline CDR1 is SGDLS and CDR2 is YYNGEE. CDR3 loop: CASTRHNYGYTF. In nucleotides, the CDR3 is TGTGCCAGCACAAGACACAACTATGGCTACACCTTC.

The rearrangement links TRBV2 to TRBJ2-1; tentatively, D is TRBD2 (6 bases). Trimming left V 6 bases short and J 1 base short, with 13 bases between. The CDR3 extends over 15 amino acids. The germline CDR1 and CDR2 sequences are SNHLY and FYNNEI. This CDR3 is CASSPGLLSYNEQFF. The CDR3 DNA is TGTGCCAGCAGCCCGGGACTGCTTTCCTACAATGAGCAGTTCTTC.

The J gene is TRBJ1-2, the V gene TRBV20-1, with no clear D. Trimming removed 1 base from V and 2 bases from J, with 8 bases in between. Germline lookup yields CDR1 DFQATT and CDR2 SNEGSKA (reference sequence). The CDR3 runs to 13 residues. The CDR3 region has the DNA TGCAGTGCTAGAGTAATGGAAAACTATGGCTACACCTTC. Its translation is CSARVMENYGYTF.

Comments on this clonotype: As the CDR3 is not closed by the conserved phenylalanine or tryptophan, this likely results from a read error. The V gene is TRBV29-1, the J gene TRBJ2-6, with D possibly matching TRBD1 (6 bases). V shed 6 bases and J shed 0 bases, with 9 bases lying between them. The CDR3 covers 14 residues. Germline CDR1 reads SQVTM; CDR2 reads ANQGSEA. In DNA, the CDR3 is TGCAGCGTCCTAGGGGGCTCTGGGGCCAACGTCCTGACTTTA. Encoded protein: CSVLGGSGANVLTL.

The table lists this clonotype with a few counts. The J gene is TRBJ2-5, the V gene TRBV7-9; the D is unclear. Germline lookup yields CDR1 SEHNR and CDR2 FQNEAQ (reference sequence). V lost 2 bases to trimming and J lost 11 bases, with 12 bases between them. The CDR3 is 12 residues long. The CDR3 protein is CASSLSFNEQYF. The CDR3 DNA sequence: TGTGCCAGCAGCTTAAGTTTCAATGAGCAGTACTTC. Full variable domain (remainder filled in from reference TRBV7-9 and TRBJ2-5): DTGVSQNPRHKITKRGQNVTFRCDPISEHNRLYWYRQTLGQGPEFLTYFQNEAQLEKSRLLSDRFSAERPKGSFSTLEIQRTEQGDSAMYLCASSLSFNEQYFGPGTRLLVL.

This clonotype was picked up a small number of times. This CDR3 is CASSGEASGYNEQYF. The CDR3, as DNA: TGTGCCAGCAGCGGGGAGGCTAGCGGTTACAATGAGCAGTACTTC. The chain couples TRBV9 to TRBJ2-5; 7 bases map to TRBD2. After removal of 3 bases from V and 11 bases from J, the junction contained 16 bases not matched to a gene. The CDR3 runs to 15 residues. The germline V gene has CDR1 SGDLS and CDR2 YYNGEE. Full variable domain (remainder filled in from reference TRBV9 and TRBJ2-5): DSGVTQTPKHLITATGQRVTLRCSPRSGDLSVYWYQQSLDQGLQFLIQYYNGEERAKGNILERFSAQQFPDLHSELNLSSLELGDSALYFCASSGEASGYNEQYFGPGTRLLVL.

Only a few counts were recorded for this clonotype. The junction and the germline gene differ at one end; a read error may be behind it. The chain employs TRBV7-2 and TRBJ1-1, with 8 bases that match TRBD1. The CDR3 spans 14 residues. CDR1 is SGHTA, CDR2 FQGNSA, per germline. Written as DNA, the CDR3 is TGTGCCAGCAGTTTAGCGGGACAGGCCACTGAAGCTTTCTTT. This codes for CASSLAGQATEAFF.

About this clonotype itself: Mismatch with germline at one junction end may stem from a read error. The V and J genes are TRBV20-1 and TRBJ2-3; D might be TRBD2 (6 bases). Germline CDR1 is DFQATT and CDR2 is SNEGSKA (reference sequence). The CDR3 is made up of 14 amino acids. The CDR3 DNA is TGCGGTGCTAGATCCGGGACTCGGACAGATACGCAGTATTTT. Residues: CGARSGTRTDTQYF.

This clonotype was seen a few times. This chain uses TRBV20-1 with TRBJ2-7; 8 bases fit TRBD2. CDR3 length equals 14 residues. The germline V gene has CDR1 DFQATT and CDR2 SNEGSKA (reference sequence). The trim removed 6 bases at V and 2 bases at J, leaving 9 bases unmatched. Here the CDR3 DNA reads TGCAGTGCCCAAAAGGGACTAGTAGCCTACGAGCAGTACTTC. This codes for CSAQKGLVAYEQYF.

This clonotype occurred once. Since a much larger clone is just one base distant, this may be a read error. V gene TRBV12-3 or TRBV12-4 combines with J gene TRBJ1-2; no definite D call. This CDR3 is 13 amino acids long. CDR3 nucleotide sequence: TGTGTCAGCAGTTTAAATCAGGCCTATGGCTACACCTTC. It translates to CVSSLNQAYGYTF.

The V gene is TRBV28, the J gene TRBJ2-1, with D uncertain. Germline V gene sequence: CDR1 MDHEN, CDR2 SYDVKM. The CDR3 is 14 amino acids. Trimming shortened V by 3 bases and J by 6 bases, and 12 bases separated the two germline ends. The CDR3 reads CASSFFRRFNEQFF. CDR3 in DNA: TGTGCCAGCAGTTTTTTCAGACGATTCAATGAGCAGTTCTTC.

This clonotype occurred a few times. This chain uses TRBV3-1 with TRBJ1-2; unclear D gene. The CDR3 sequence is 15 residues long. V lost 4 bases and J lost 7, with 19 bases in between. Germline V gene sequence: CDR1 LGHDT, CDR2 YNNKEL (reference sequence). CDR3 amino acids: CASSPQNSHQSGYTF. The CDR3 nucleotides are TGTGCCAGCAGCCCTCAGAATTCGCATCAGTCTGGCTACACCTTC.

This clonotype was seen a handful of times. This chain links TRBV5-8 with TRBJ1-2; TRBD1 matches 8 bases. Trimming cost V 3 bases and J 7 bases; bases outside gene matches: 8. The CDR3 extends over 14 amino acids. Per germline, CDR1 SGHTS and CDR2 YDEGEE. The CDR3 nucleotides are TGTGCCAGCAGCTCAAGGACAGGGAGCTTTGGCTACACCTTC. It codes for CASSSRTGSFGYTF.

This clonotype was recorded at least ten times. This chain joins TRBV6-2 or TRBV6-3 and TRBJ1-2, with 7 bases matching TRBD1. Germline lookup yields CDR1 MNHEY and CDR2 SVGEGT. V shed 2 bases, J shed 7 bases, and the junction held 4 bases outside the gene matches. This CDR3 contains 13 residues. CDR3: CASSYGTDFGYTF. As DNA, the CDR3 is TGTGCCAGCAGTTACGGGACAGATTTTGGCTACACCTTC.

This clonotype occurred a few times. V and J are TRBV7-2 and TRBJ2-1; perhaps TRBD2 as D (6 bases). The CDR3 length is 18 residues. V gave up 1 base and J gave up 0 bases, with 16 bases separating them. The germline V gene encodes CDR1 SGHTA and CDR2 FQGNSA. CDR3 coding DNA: TGTGCCAGCAGCTTAGGACTTAGCGGCCCGAGCTCCTACAATGAGCAGTTCTTC. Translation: CASSLGLSGPSSYNEQFF.

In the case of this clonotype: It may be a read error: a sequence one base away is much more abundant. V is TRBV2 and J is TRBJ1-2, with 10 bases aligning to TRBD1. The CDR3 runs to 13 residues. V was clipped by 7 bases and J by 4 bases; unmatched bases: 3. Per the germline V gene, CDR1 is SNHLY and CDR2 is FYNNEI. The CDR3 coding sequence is TGTGCCAGCACCCGACAGGGGGCCTATGGCTACACCTTC. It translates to CASTRQGAYGYTF. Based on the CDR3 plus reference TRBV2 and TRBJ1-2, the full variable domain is EPEVTQTPSHQVTQMGQEVILRCVPISNHLYFYWYRQILGQKVEFLVSFYNNEISEKSEIFDDQFSVERPDGSNFTLKIRSTKLEDSAMYFCASTRQGAYGYTFGSGTRLTVV.

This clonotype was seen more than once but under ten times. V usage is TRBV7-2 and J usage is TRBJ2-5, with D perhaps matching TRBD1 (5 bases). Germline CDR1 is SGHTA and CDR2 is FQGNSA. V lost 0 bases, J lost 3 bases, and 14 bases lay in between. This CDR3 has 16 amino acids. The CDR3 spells CASSLAGATPKETQYF. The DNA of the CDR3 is TGTGCCAGCAGCTTAGCAGGGGCCACACCGAAAGAGACCCAGTACTTC.

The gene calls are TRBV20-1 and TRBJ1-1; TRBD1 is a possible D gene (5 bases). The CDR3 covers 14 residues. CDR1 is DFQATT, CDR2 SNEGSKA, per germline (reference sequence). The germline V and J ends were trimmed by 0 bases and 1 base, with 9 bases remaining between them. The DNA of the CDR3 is TGCAGTGCTAGAGATGCAGGACAGAACACTGAAGCTTTCTTT. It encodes CSARDAGQNTEAFF.